The 12 T cell receptor beta chains below were found in one sample sequenced in a study of control samples from healthy donors and cancer patients. Repertoires were generated with immunoSEQ multiplex PCR, while TCRdb's copy carries only in-frame clones and drops some. The repertoire holds about 180,000 clones, with roughly 92% as singletons. Sequencing was performed on blood. These TCRs come from a man under 40 in good health.

This sequence joins TRBV2 and TRBJ2-1; 10 nucleotides agree with TRBD2. The CDR3 loop spans 16 amino acids. CDR1 is SNHLY, CDR2 FYNNEI, per germline. With V trimmed by 5 bases and J by 4 bases, 8 bases remained unmatched. The CDR3 spells CASSRAGGPIYNEQFF. Here the CDR3 DNA reads TGTGCCAGCAGTAGAGCGGGGGGGCCAATATACAATGAGCAGTTCTTC.

The chain is built from TRBV19 and TRBJ2-7; D unresolved. The CDR3 has 15 amino acids. The germline V gene encodes CDR1 LNHDA and CDR2 SQIVND (reference sequence). V lost 0 bases and J 3 bases, leaving 12 bases between the germline ends. The CDR3 DNA sequence: TGTGCCAGTAGTATAGATCTGCGACCCATCTACGAGCAGTACTTC. Translated, it gives CASSIDLRPIYEQYF.

The genes are TRBV7-7 and TRBJ1-1; D not resolved. V shed 1 base and J shed 4 bases, with 10 bases lying between them. Germline loops: CDR1 SSHAT, CDR2 FNYEAQ (reference sequence). CDR3 size: 14 residues. The CDR3 protein is CASSLGVRSTEAFF. In DNA form, the CDR3 reads TGTGCCAGCAGCTTAGGGGTGAGATCCACTGAAGCTTTCTTT.

The chain recombines TRBV4-1 with TRBJ1-4, with D perhaps TRBD1 (5 bases). Trimming removed 3 bases at V and 8 bases at J, with 16 bases between. The CDR3 consists of 15 residues. Germline V CDR1 and CDR2: MGHRA, YSYEKL. CDR3 sequence reads: CASSQGRQPREKLFF. Here the CDR3 DNA reads TGCGCCAGCAGCCAGGGGCGACAGCCGAGGGAAAAACTGTTTTTT.

V is TRBV5-5 and J is TRBJ1-1, with a tentative D call TRBD1 (6 bases). V lost 4 bases to trimming and J lost 2 bases, with 21 bases between them. This CDR3 is 17 amino acids long. CDR1 and CDR2 from the germline V gene are SGHKS and YYEKEE (reference sequence). In DNA, the CDR3 is TGTGCCAGCAGCCCGACTCAGGGGATAAGAAGAAACACTGAAGCTTTCTTT. This translates into CASSPTQGIRRNTEAFF.

V usage is TRBV7-6 and J usage is TRBJ1-3; no clear D gene. Germline lookup yields CDR1 SGHVS and CDR2 FNYEAQ. V lost 1 base and J 0 bases, leaving 7 bases between the germline ends. The CDR3 is 15 residues long. CDR3 protein: CASSLVHSSGNTIYF. The CDR3, as DNA: TGTGCCAGCAGCTTAGTTCACAGCTCTGGAAACACCATATATTTT.

The V call is TRBV10-3, the J call TRBJ2-2; TRBD2 matches at 7 bases. Germline V gene lookup returns CDR1 ENHRY and CDR2 SYGVKD. The CDR3 consists of 17 residues. The V segment lost 6 bases and the J segment 4 bases; nucleotides outside the gene matches: 14. The CDR3 nucleotides are TGTGCCATCAGCCCCATGGCGGCGGGAGTGGGCACCGGGGAGCTGTTTTTT. Translation: CAISPMAAGVGTGELFF.

The chain uses TRBV3-1 (or the pseudogene TRBV3-2) and TRBJ2-5; D remains ambiguous. CDR1 is LGHDT, CDR2 YNNKEL, per germline (reference sequence). The germline V and J ends were trimmed by 0 bases and 5 bases, with 16 bases remaining between them. The CDR3 sequence is 16 residues long. DNA for the CDR3: TGTGCCAGCAGCCAAGATCAGGCCCCCAGTGGGGAGACCCAGTACTTC. Residues: CASSQDQAPSGETQYF.

The J gene is TRBJ1-1, the V gene TRBV2; D unresolved. The CDR3 consists of 12 residues. Germline V gene sequence: CDR1 SNHLY, CDR2 FYNNEI. V shed 2 bases and J shed 8 bases, with 9 bases lying between them. The CDR3 reads CASSERRVEAFF. The CDR3, as DNA: TGTGCCAGCAGTGAACGTAGGGTAGAAGCTTTCTTT.

The chain recombines TRBV6-7 with TRBJ1-1; a possible D gene is TRBD1 (6 bases). TRBV6-7 counts as an open reading frame of uncertain function. V dropped 7 bases and J dropped 1 base, with 13 bases sitting between them. This CDR3 contains 14 residues. The CDR3 DNA follows: TGTGCCAGCATCACGGACAGCCCGAACACTGAAGCTTTCTTT. It codes for CASITDSPNTEAFF.

This clone showed up just once. CDR3 amino acids: CASSQGGGDTDTQYF. Written as DNA, the CDR3 is TGCGCCAGCAGCCAAGGCGGGGGAGACACAGATACGCAGTATTTT. This chain uses TRBV4-3 with TRBJ2-3; TRBD2 matches 7 bases. The CDR3 totals 15 residues. V gave up 1 base and J gave up 2 bases; unmatched junction bases: 3. Germline V CDR1 and CDR2: LGHNA, YSLEER.

This clone came up once. This rearrangement joins TRBV6-2 or TRBV6-3 to TRBJ2-2; the D gene is possibly TRBD2 (6 bases). The germline gives CDR1 MNHEY, CDR2 SVGEGT. V was trimmed by 4 bases and J by 2 bases, leaving 17 bases between them. The CDR3 totals 17 residues. CDR3 nucleotide sequence: TGTGCCAGCAGTTTCGGGGGTGGGGCGCGAAACACCGGGGAGCTGTTTTTT. It specifies CASSFGGGARNTGELFF.